Listed below are T cell receptor beta chains from one sample, sequenced in a study of identical twins. TCRdb re-called the 5' RACE reads with MiXCR, one entry per CDR3 protein. The sample shows fewer than 250,000 distinct CDR3 sequences, roughly 7% of them seen only once. This same sample was also taken into another study, of yellow fever vaccine responses in identical twins.

The sample comprised memory (CD45RO+) T cells sorted from blood. These receptors were obtained from a woman younger than 35 in good health. The CDR3 runs from the conserved cysteine through the conserved F or W. The D gene is left open where the match is weak. The size field is filled for only some rows; it gives once, few, many or a size class.

CASSPHSSFWAPASSSYNEQFF,TGTGCCAGCAGCCCCCACAGTAGTTTCTGGGCCCCGGCATCCAGCTCCTACAATGAGCAGTTCTTC,-,TRBV4-2,few,TRBJ2-1
CASKGLASGANVLTF,TGTGCCAGCAAAGGACTAGCCTCTGGGGCCAACGTCCTGACTTTC,TRBD2,TRBV2,few,TRBJ2-6
CATSDRLAGGVTGSTQYF,TGTGCCACCAGTGATCGGCTAGCGGGAGGGGTAACTGGAAGTACGCAGTATTTT,TRBD2,TRBV24-1,many,TRBJ2-3
CASSHSSGVYGANVLTF,TGTGCCAGCAGCCATTCTAGCGGGGTATATGGGGCCAACGTCCTGACTTTC,TRBD2,TRBV3-1,few,TRBJ2-6
CASSLSALREAFF,TGTGCCAGCAGTTTATCGGCCCTAAGGGAAGCTTTCTTT,-,TRBV28,many,TRBJ1-1
CASSSSGTAAFNEQFF,TGTGCCAGCTCATCCTCCGGGACAGCCGCTTTCAATGAGCAGTTCTTC,TRBD1,TRBV18,-,TRBJ2-1
CASQRSLGNQPQHF,TGTGCCAGTCAGCGGTCTCTGGGCAATCAGCCCCAGCATTTT,-,TRBV10-3,-,TRBJ1-5
CAISENRDRTGSPLHF,TGTGCCATCAGTGAAAACCGGGACAGGACGGGTTCACCCCTCCACTTT,TRBD1,TRBV10-3,many,TRBJ1-6
CASGYTLSPLHF,TGTGCCAGCGGCTACACGTTGTCACCCCTCCACTTT,-,TRBV2,-,TRBJ1-6
CSARDHGGSGANVLTF,TGCAGTGCTAGAGACCATGGGGGTTCTGGGGCCAACGTCCTGACTTTC,-,TRBV20-1,-,TRBJ2-6
CSVDVGGAYNEQFF,TGCAGCGTTGATGTAGGCGGCGCCTACAATGAGCAGTTCTTC,-,TRBV29-1,-,TRBJ2-1
CAISEFNREETQYF,TGTGCCATCAGTGAGTTTAACAGGGAAGAGACCCAGTACTTC,-,TRBV10-3,many,TRBJ2-5
CATSREKRGPADTQYF,TGTGCCACCAGCAGGGAAAAGCGGGGGCCTGCAGATACGCAGTATTTT,TRBD2,TRBV15,many,TRBJ2-3
CASTGQGANYGYTF,TGTGCCAGCACTGGACAGGGGGCTAACTATGGCTACACCTTC,TRBD1,TRBV2,few,TRBJ1-2
CATKEASNTEAFF,TGTGCCACCAAGGAGGCGTCGAACACTGAAGCTTTCTTT,-,TRBV24-1,many,TRBJ1-1
CASSLGFTYNEQFF,TGCGCCAGCAGCTTGGGTTTCACCTACAATGAGCAGTTCTTC,-,TRBV5-1,many,TRBJ2-1
CSVYQTGDTEAFF,TGCAGCGTATATCAGACAGGGGACACTGAAGCTTTCTTT,TRBD1,TRBV29-1,-,TRBJ1-1
CSVASPRSGSYEQYF,TGCAGCGTCGCATCCCCCCGATCGGGCTCCTACGAGCAGTACTTC,-,TRBV29-1,-,TRBJ2-7
CASSADFGQPQHF,TGTGCCAGCAGCGCCGACTTCGGTCAGCCCCAGCATTTT,-,TRBV7-6,many,TRBJ1-5
CASESGSSGNTIYF,TGTGCCTCTGAATCGGGAAGCTCTGGAAACACCATATATTTT,-,TRBV7-9,few,TRBJ1-3
CASSLSDSPQETQYF,TGCGCCAGCAGCTTGAGTGACAGTCCACAAGAGACCCAGTACTTC,-,TRBV5-1,few,TRBJ2-5
CASSPGGPSSNEQFF,TGTGCCAGCAGCCCCGGAGGGCCTAGTTCTAATGAGCAGTTCTTC,-,TRBV6-1,few,TRBJ2-1
CASNNRVGYTF,TGTGCCAGCAACAACAGGGTTGGCTACACCTTC,-,TRBV6-6,-,TRBJ1-2
CASSPLHSGNTIYF,TGTGCCAGCAGTCCACTTCACTCTGGAAACACCATATATTTT,-,TRBV6-1,few,TRBJ1-3
CASSLTGRGGSGANVLTF,TGTGCCAGCAGTTTGACAGGGAGGGGAGGATCTGGGGCCAACGTCCTGACTTTC,-,TRBV2,few,TRBJ2-6
CASSLAGVAHEQFF,TGCGCCAGCAGCTTAGCGGGAGTAGCCCATGAGCAGTTCTTC,TRBD2,TRBV5-1,many,TRBJ2-1
CASSRVAGGGYNEQFF,TGCGCCAGCAGCCGCGTAGCGGGAGGGGGTTACAATGAGCAGTTCTTC,TRBD2,TRBV5-1,few,TRBJ2-1
CASSPDRGGDGYTF,TGTGCCAGCAGCCCGGACAGGGGAGGTGATGGCTACACCTTC,TRBD1,TRBV12-3/TRBV12-4,many,TRBJ1-2
CASSLQGGFYNEQFF,TGTGCCAGCAGTTTACAGGGAGGGTTTTACAATGAGCAGTTCTTC,TRBD2,TRBV12-3/TRBV12-4,-,TRBJ2-1
CASSQQGDRVGKLFF,TGCGCCAGCAGCCAACAGGGGGACAGGGTTGGAAAACTGTTTTTT,TRBD1,TRBV4-1,many,TRBJ1-4
CASSRRTGGIGTDTQYF,TGTGCCAGCAGCCGGCGGACAGGGGGCATAGGGACAGATACGCAGTATTTT,TRBD1,TRBV6-1,many,TRBJ2-3
CASSLLGGRLAEAFF,TGTGCCAGCAGTTTATTGGGGGGGCGTCTGGCTGAAGCTTTCTTT,-,TRBV12-3/TRBV12-4,many,TRBJ1-1
CASSWIAGAGNEQFF,TGTGCCAGCAGCTGGATAGCGGGAGCCGGCAATGAGCAGTTCTTC,TRBD2,TRBV7-2,many,TRBJ2-1
CASSLVLNYGYTF,TGTGCCAGCAGTTTAGTACTGAACTATGGCTACACCTTC,-,TRBV12-3/TRBV12-4,many,TRBJ1-2
CASSGDTLRGLFF,TGTGCCAGCAGTGGGGACACCCTACGAGGGCTGTTTTTT,-,TRBV25-1,many,TRBJ1-4
CASSFFSSGDYEQYF,TGTGCCAGCAGCTTTTTTTCGTCGGGGGACTACGAGCAGTACTTC,-,TRBV7-8,few,TRBJ2-7
CASSLNRGDTIYF,TGTGCCAGCAGCTTGAACAGGGGTGACACCATATATTTT,TRBD1,TRBV5-6,-,TRBJ1-3
CASSQAWQGSYEQYF,TGTGCCAGCAGCCAGGCTTGGCAGGGATCCTACGAGCAGTACTTC,-,TRBV11-2,few,TRBJ2-7
CASTLGGTNEKLFF,TGCGCCAGCACCCTGGGGGGAACTAATGAAAAACTGTTTTTT,-,TRBV5-1,many,TRBJ1-4
CASSGRATGELFF,TGTGCATCTAGCGGGAGGGCTACCGGGGAGCTGTTTTTT,TRBD2,TRBV12-3/TRBV12-4,-,TRBJ2-2
CASSPYGKLFF,TGTGCCAGCAGTCCGTATGGGAAACTGTTTTTT,-,TRBV2,-,TRBJ1-4
CASSQAGTGPANTGELFF,TGTGCCAGCAGCCAAGCGGGAACGGGCCCAGCCAACACCGGGGAGCTGTTTTTT,-,TRBV4-2,many,TRBJ2-2
CASGARAQGGLGFSDEQFF,TGTGCTAGTGGTGCCCGGGCCCAGGGGGGACTAGGATTTTCGGATGAGCAGTTCTTC,-,TRBV12-5,few,TRBJ2-1
CASSLGQSNEKLFF,TGTGCCAGCAGCCTGGGACAGTCTAATGAAAAACTGTTTTTT,TRBD1,TRBV12-3/TRBV12-4,many,TRBJ1-4
CASSLLTVGTGELFF,TGTGCCAGCAGTTTACTGACAGTGGGCACCGGGGAGCTGTTTTTT,-,TRBV27,few,TRBJ2-2
CASSSTLASFLSAQAWYNEQFF,TGTGCCAGCAGCTCCACCCTCGCTAGTTTCCTTTCAGCTCAGGCGTGGTACAATGAGCAGTTCTTC,-,TRBV7-1,-,TRBJ2-1